This TCR beta chain was recorded in a study of blood T cells in healthy people across ages. Overall study context: Per every two T cells, about one barcoded beta molecule was captured by template switching.

Extraction yielded at least 6 micrograms of total RNA per sample. Alongside a J-beta primer mix, a sample-barcoded 5' primer served in a second PCR lasting roughly 7 to 11 cycles. One entry per CDR3 protein results from TCRdb running MiXCR on the 5' RACE reads. The sample yields fewer than 750,000 distinct CDR3 sequences, around 48% seen once. Germline V gene sequence: CDR1 MNHEY, CDR2 SVGEGT. The CDR3 is 14 residues long. Unmatched junction bases numbered 5, after V lost 4 bases and J lost 10 bases. This chain uses TRBV6-2 or TRBV6-3 with TRBJ1-6, with 9 bases matching TRBD1. Sample: blood. The clonotype comes from an elderly man in good health. The CDR3 loop reads CASSSGTGFSPLHF. CDR3 coding DNA: TGTGCCAGCAGTTCCGGGACAGGGTTCTCACCCCTCCACTTT.